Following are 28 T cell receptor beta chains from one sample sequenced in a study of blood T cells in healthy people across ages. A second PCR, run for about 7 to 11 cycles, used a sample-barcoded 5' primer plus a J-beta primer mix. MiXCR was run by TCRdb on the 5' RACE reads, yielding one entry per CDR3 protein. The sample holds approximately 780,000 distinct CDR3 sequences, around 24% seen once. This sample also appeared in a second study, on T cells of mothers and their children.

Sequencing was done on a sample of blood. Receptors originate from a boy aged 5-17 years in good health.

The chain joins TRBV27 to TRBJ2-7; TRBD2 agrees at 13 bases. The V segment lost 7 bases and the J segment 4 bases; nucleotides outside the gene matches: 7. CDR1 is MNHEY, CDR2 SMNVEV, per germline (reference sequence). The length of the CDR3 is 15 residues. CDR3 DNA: TGTGCCAGCACTCATCGACTAGCGGGGGGATACGAGCAGTACTTC. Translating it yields CASTHRLAGGYEQYF.

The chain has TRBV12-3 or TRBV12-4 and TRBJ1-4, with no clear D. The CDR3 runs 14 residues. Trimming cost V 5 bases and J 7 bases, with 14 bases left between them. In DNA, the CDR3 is TGTGCCAGCAGTGATCCCCCCCCTGGTGAAAAACTGTTTTTT. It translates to CASSDPPPGEKLFF.

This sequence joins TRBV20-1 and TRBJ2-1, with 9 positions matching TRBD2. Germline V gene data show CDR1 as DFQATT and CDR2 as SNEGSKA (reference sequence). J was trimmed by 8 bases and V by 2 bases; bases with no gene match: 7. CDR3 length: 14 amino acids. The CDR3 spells CSARRLAVGDEQFF. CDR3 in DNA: TGCAGTGCTAGAAGACTAGCGGTAGGAGATGAGCAGTTCTTC.

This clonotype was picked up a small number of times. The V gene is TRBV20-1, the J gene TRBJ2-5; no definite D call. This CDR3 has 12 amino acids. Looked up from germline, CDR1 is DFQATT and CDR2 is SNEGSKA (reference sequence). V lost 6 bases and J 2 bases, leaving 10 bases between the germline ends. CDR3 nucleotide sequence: TGCAGTGCCCGACTGGTTCAAGAGACCCAGTACTTC. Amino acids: CSARLVQETQYF.

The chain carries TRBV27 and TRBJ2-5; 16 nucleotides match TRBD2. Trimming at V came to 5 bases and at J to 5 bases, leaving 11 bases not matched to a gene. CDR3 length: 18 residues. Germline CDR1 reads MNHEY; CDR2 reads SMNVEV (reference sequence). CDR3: CASSKGLAGGTIRETQYF. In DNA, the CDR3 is TGTGCCAGCAGTAAGGGACTAGCGGGGGGGACAATCCGGGAGACCCAGTACTTC.

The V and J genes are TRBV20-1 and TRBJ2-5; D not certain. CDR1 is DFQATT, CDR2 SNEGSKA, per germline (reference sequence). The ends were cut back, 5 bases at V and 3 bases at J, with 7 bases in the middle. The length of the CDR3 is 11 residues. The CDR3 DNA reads TGCAGTGCTCGGAAAGAAGAGACCCAGTACTTC. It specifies CSARKEETQYF.

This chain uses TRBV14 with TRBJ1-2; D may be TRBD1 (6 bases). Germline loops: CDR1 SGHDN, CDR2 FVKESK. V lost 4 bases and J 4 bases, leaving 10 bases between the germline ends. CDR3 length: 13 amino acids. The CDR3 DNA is TGTGCCAGCAGCCGGACAGTTTTCTATGGCTACACCTTC. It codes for CASSRTVFYGYTF.

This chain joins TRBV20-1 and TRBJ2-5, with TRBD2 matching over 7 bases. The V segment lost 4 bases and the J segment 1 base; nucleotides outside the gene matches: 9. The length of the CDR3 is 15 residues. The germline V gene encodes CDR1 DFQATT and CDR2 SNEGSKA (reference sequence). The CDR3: CSATRLAETQETQYF. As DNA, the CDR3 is TGCAGTGCTACAAGACTAGCAGAAACCCAAGAGACCCAGTACTTC.

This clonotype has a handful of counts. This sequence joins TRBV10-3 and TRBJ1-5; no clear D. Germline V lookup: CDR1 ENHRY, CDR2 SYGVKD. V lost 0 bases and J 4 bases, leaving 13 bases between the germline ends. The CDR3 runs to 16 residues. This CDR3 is CAISESINSGNQPQHF. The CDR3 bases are TGTGCCATCAGTGAGTCGATCAACTCCGGGAATCAGCCCCAGCATTTT.

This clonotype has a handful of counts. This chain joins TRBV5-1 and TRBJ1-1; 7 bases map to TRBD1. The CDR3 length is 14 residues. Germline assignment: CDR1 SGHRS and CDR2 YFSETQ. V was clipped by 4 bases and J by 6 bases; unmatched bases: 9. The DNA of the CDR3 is TGCGCCAGCAGCCCCAGGGGGAACCAACCTGAAGCTTTCTTT. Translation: CASSPRGNQPEAFF.

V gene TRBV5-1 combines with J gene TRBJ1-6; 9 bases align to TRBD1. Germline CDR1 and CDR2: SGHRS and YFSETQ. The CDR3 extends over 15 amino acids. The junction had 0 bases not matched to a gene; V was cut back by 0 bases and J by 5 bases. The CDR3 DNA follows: TGCGCCAGCAGCTTGGGGACAGGGGATAATTCACCCCTCCACTTT. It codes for CASSLGTGDNSPLHF.

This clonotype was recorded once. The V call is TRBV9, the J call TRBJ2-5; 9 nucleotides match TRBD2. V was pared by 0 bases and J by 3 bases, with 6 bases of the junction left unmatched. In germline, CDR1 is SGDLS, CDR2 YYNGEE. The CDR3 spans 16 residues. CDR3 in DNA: TGTGCCAGCAGCGTAGGAGTTAGCGGGGGAGAAGAGACCCAGTACTTC. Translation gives CASSVGVSGGEETQYF.

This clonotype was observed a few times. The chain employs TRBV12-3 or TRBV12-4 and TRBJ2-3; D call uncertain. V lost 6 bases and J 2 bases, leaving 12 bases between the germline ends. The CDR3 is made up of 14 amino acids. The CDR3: CASSHRLPTDTQYF. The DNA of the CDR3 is TGTGCCAGCAGCCATCGCCTGCCCACAGATACGCAGTATTTT.

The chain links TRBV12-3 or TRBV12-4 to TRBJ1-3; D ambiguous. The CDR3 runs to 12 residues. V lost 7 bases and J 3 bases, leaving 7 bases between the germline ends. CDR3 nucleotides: TGTGCCAGCACAGAGAGTGGAAACACCATATATTTT. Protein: CASTESGNTIYF.

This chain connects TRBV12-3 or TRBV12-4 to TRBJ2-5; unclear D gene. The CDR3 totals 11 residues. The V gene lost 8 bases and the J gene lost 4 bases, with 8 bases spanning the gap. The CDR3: CASATRETQYF. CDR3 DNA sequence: TGTGCCAGCGCGACCCGAGAGACCCAGTACTTC.

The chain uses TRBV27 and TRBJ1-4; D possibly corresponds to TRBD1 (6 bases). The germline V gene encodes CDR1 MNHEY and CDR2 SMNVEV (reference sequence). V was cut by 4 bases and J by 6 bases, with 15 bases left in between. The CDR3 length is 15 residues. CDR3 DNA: TGTGCCAGCAGTTCACTTACAGGGTACTATGAAAAACTGTTTTTT. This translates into CASSSLTGYYEKLFF.

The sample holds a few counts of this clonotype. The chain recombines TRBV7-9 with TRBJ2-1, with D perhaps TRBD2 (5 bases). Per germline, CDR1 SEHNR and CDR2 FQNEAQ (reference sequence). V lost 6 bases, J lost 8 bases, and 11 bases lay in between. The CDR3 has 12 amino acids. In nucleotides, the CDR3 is TGTGCCAGCAGGGACCTAGCCGATGAGCAGTTCTTC. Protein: CASRDLADEQFF.

In DNA form, the CDR3 reads TGTGCCAGCAGCCCAGGGGCCATGAACAGGGGGTCCAATGAGCAGTTCTTC. This sequence encodes CASSPGAMNRGSNEQFF. The chain has TRBV5-5 and TRBJ2-7, with 8 bases matching TRBD1. The J call may be mistaken, given a closer DNA end match to TRBJ2-1. CDR3 size: 17 residues. The germline V gene encodes CDR1 SGHKS and CDR2 YYEKEE (reference sequence).

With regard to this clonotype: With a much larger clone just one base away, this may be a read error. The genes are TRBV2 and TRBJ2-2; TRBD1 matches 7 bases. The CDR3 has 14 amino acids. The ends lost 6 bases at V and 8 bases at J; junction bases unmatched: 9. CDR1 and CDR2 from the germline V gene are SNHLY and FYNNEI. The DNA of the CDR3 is TGTGCCAGCAGGCTGAACAGGGGTTTGGGGGAGCTGTTTTTT. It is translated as CASRLNRGLGELFF.

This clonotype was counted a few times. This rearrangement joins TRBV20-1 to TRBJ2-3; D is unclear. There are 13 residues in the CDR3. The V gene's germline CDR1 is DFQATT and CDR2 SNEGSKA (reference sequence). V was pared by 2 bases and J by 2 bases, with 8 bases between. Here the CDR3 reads CSARFRITDTQYF. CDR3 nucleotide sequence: TGCAGTGCTAGATTCCGGATCACAGATACGCAGTATTTT.

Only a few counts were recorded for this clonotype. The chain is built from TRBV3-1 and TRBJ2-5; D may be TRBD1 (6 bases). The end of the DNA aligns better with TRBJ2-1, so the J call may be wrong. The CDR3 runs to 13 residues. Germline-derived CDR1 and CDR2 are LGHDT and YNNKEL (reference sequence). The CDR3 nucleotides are TGTGCCAGCAGCCGGACAGAGGGGATTCGGCAGTTCTTC. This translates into CASSRTEGIRQFF.

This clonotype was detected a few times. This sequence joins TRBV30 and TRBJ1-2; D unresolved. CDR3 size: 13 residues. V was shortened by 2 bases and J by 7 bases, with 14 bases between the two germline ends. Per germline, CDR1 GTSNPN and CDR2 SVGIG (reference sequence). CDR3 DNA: TGTGCCTGGAGTTTAGGGTCCGACCTTGGCTACACCTTC. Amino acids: CAWSLGSDLGYTF. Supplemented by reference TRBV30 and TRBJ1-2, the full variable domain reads SQTIHQWPATLVQPVGSPLSLECTVEGTSNPNLYWYRQAAGRGLQLLFYSVGIGQISSEVPQNLSASRPQDRQFILSSKKLLLSDSGFYLCAWSLGSDLGYTFGSGTRLTVV.

This chain's CDR3 is CATAESLAKNIQYF. CDR3 sequence (DNA): TGTGCTACCGCCGAAAGTTTAGCCAAAAACATTCAGTACTTC. The J gene is TRBJ2-4, the V gene TRBV12-5, with D unresolved. The V gene's germline CDR1 is LGHNT and CDR2 FRNRAP. Trimming cost V 10 bases and J 0 bases, with 13 bases left between them. The CDR3 length is 14 residues.

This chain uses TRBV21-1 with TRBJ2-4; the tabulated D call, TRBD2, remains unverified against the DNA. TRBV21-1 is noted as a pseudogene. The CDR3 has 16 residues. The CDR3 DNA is TGTGCCAGCAGCAATTGCGAAACTACGGGCAAAAACATTCAGTACTTC. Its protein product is CASSNCETTGKNIQYF.

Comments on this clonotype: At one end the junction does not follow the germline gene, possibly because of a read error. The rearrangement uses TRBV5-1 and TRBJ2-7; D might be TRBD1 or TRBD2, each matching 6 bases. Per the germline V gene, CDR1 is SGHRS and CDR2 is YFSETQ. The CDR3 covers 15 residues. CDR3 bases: TGTGCCAGCAGTTCCGGGACCGGAGGGGGCTACGAGCAGTACTTC. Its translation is CASSSGTGGGYEQYF.

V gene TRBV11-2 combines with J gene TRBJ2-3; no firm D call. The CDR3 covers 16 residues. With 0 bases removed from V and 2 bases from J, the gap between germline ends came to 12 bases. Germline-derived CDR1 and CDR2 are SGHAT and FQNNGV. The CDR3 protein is CASSLDRTPNTDTQYF. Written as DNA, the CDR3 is TGTGCCAGCAGCTTAGATCGCACTCCAAACACAGATACGCAGTATTTT.

In DNA form, the CDR3 reads TGTGCCAGCAGTTGGTCGGGTGGCTACGAGCAGTACTTC. It codes for CASSWSGGYEQYF. V gene TRBV27 combines with J gene TRBJ2-7; no definite D call. Germline CDR1 MNHEY, CDR2 SMNVEV (reference sequence). V was clipped by 4 bases and J by 3 bases, with 10 bases between them. The CDR3 covers 13 residues.

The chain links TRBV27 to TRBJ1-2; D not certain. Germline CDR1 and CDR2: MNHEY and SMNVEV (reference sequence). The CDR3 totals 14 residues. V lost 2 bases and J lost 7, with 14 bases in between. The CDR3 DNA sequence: TGTGCCAGCAGTTTAAGAGGAGGGATTGGTGGCTACACCTTC. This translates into CASSLRGGIGGYTF.